The sequence of this T cell receptor beta chain was determined in a study of T cells in Graves' hyperthyroidism and ophthalmopathy. Overall study results and limits: Researchers found most expanded thyroid clonotypes above 0.001 in blood as well.

The length of the CDR3 is 16 residues. The germline V gene has CDR1 MGHRA and CDR2 YSYEKL. Deletions cut 3 bases from V and 5 bases from J, with 20 bases between. RNA transcripts served as the template for amplifying TCR beta CDR3 regions. The TCR CDR3 first-round RT-PCR relied on the HTBI primer set. TCRdb reprocessed the multiplex PCR reads via MiXCR and lists one record per CDR3 protein. This table holds hundreds of thousands of distinct CDR3 sequences, 20% to 25% found once. Note on this clonotype: As yet, its antigen is unknown.

Uncontrolled infection, other autoimmune disease, pregnancy or lactation barred patients from enrollment. This receptor was obtained from a man younger than 45 with Graves' ophthalmopathy. The rearrangement links TRBV4-1 to TRBJ2-7; D might be TRBD1 (5 bases). The sequenced sample consisted of blood. For the CDR3, the DNA is TGCGCCAGCAGCCAGGGTGCGGCCTCAGGGAAAAACGAGCAGTACTTC. It yields the protein CASSQGAASGKNEQYF.